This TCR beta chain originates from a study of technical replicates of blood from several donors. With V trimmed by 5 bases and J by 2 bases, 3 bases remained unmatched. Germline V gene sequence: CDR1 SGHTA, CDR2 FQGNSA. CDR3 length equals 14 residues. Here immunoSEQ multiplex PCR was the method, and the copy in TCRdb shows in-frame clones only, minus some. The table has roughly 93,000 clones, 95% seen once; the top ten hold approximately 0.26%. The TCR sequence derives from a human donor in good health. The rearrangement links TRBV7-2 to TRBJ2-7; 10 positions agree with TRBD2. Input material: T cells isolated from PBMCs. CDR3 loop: CASSRTSGAYEQYF. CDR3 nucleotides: TGTGCCAGCAGCCGGACTAGCGGCGCCTACGAGCAGTACTTC. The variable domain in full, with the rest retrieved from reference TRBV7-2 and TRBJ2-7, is GAGVSQSPSNKVTEKGKDVELRCDPISGHTALYWYRQSLGQGLEFLIYFQGNSAPDKSGLPSDRFSAERTGGSVSTLTIQRTQQEDSAVYLCASSRTSGAYEQYFGPGTRLTVT.